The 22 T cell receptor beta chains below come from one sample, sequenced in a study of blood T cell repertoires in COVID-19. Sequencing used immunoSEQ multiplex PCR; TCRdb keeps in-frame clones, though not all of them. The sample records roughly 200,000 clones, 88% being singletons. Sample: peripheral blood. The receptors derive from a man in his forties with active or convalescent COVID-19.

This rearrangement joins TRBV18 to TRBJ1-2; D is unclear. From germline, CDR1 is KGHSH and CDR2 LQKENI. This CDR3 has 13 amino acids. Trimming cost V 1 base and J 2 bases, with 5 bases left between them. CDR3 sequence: CASSPQPNYGYTF. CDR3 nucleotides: TGTGCCAGCTCACCACAGCCGAACTATGGCTACACCTTC.

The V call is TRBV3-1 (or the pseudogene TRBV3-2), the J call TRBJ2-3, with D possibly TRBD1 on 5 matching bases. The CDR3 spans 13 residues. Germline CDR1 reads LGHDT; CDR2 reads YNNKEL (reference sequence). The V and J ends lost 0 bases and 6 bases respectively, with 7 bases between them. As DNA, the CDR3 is TGTGCCAGCAGCCAAGACAGGGTTGATACGCAGTATTTT. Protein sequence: CASSQDRVDTQYF.

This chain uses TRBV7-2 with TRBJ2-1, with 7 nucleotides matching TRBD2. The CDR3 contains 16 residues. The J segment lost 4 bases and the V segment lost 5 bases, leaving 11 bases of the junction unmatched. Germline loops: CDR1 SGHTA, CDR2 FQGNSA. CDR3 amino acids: CASSTTFAGAYNEQFF. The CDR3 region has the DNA TGTGCCAGCAGCACTACGTTCGCGGGAGCTTACAATGAGCAGTTCTTC.

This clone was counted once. DNA of the CDR3: TGTGCCAGCAGCCAAGAGGGGAGGAGTGAAAAACTGTTTTTT. This encodes CASSQEGRSEKLFF. This chain uses TRBV3-1 (or the pseudogene TRBV3-2) with TRBJ1-4; D is ambiguous. Trimming removed 0 bases at V and 7 bases at J, with 9 bases between. The CDR3 loop spans 14 amino acids. Germline V gene lookup returns CDR1 LGHDT and CDR2 YNNKEL (reference sequence).

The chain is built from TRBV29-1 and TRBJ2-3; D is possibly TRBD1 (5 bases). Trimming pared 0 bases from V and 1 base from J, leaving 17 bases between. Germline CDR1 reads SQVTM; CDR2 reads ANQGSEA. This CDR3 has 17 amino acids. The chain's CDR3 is CSVEDLQAGHRTDTQYF. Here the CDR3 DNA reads TGCAGCGTTGAAGATCTTCAGGCAGGGCACCGCACAGATACGCAGTATTTT.

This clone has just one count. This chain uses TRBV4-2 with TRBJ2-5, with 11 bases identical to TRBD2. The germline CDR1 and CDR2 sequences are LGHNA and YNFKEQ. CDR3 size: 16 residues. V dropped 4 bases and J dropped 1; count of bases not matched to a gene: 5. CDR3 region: CASSPGLAGLQETQYF. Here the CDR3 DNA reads TGTGCCAGCAGCCCCGGACTAGCGGGCCTCCAAGAGACCCAGTACTTC.

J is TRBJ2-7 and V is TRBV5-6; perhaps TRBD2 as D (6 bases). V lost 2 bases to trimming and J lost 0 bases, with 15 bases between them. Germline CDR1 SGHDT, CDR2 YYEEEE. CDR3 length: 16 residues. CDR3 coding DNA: TGTGCCAGCAGCTTCAGGTTCCGGGGACTCTCCTACGAGCAGTACTTC. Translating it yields CASSFRFRGLSYEQYF.

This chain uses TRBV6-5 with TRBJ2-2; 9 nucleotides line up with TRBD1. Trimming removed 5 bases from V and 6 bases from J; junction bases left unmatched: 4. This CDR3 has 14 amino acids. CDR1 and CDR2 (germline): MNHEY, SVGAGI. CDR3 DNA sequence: TGTGCCAGCAGTCGGACAGGGGAGGCCGGGGAGCTGTTTTTT. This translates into CASSRTGEAGELFF.

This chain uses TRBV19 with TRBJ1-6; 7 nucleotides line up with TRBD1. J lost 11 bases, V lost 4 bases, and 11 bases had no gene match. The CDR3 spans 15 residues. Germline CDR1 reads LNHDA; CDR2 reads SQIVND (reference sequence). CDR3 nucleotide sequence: TGTGCCAGTAGTACGACAGGGCCGCTAATCCCACCCCTCCACTTT. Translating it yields CASSTTGPLIPPLHF.

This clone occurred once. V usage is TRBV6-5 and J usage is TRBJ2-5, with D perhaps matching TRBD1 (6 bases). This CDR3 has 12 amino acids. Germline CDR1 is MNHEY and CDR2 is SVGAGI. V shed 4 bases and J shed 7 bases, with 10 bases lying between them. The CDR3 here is CASSSQGTTQYF. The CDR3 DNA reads TGTGCCAGCAGTTCACAGGGTACGACCCAGTACTTC.

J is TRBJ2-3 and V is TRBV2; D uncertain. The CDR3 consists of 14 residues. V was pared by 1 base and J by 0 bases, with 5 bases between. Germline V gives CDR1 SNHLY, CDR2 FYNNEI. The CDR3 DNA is TGTGCCAGCAGTGAAGAGGAGAGCACAGATACGCAGTATTTT. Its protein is CASSEEESTDTQYF. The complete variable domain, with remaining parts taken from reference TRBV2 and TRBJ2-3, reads EPEVTQTPSHQVTQMGQEVILRCVPISNHLYFYWYRQILGQKVEFLVSFYNNEISEKSEIFDDQFSVERPDGSNFTLKIRSTKLEDSAMYFCASSEEESTDTQYFGPGTRLTVL.

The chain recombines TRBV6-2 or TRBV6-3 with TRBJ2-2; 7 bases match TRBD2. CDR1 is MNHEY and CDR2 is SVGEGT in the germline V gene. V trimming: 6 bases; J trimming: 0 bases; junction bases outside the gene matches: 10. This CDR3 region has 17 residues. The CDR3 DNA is TGTGCCAGCAGCCCCCTTGCGGGGGATACGAACACCGGGGAGCTGTTTTTT. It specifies CASSPLAGDTNTGELFF.

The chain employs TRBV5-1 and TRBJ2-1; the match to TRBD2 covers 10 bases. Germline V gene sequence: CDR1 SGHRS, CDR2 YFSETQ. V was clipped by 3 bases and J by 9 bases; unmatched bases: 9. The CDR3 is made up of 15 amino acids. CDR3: CASSSKREGLAEQFF. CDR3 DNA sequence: TGCGCCAGCAGCTCGAAGCGGGAGGGCCTTGCTGAGCAGTTCTTC.

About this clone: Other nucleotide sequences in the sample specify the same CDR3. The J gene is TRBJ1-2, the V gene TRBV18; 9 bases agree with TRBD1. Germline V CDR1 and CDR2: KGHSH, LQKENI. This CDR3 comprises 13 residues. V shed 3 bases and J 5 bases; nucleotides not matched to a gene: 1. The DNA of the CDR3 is TGTGCCAGCTCACCGGACAGGGGATATGGCTACACCTTC. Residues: CASSPDRGYGYTF.

The CDR3 sequence is CASSTSRLSYNEQFF. The DNA for the CDR3 is TGTGCCAGTAGTACCAGCAGACTCTCCTACAATGAGCAGTTCTTC. This chain uses TRBV19 with TRBJ2-1; D remains ambiguous. The germline V gene has CDR1 LNHDA and CDR2 SQIVND (reference sequence). The CDR3 sequence is 15 residues long. V was cut by 4 bases and J by 0 bases, with 10 bases left in between.

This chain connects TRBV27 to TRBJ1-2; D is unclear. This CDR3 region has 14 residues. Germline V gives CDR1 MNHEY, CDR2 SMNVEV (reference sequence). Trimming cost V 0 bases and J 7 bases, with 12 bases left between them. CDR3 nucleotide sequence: TGTGCCAGCAGTTTATCGCGGCTGAACCTTGGCTACACCTTC. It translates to CASSLSRLNLGYTF.

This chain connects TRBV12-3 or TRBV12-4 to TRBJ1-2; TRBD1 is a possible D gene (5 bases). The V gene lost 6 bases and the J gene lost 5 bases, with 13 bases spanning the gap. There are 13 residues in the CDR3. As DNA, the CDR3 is TGTGCCAGCAGCACGGCACAGGCATATGGCTACACCTTC. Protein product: CASSTAQAYGYTF.

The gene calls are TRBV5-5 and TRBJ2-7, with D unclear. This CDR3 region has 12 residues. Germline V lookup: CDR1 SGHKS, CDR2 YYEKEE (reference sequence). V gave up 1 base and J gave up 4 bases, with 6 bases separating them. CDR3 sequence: CASSLLEYEQYF. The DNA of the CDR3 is TGTGCCAGCAGCTTGTTAGAGTACGAGCAGTACTTC. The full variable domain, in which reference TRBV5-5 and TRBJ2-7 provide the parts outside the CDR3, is DAGVTQSPTHLIKTRGQQVTLRCSPISGHKSVSWYQQVLGQGPQFIFQYYEKEERGRGNFPDRFSARQFPNYSSELNVNALLLGDSALYLCASSLLEYEQYFGPGTRLTVT.

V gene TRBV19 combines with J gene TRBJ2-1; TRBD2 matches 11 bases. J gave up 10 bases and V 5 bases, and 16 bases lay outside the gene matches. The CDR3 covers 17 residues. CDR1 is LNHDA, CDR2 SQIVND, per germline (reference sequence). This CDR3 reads CASSPRRLAGSLPEQFF. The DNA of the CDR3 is TGTGCCAGTAGTCCGAGACGACTAGCGGGATCCCTGCCGGAGCAGTTCTTC.

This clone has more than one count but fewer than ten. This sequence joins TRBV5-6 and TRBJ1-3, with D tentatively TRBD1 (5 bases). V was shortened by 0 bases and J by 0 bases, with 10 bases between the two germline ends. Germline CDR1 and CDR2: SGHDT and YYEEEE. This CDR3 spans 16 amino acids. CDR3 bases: TGTGCCAGCAGCTTGGAGGGGCTGACCTCTGGAAACACCATATATTTT. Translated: CASSLEGLTSGNTIYF. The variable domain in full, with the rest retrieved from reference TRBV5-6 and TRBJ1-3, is DAGVTQSPTHLIKTRGQQVTLRCSPKSGHDTVSWYQQALGQGPQFIFQYYEEEERQRGNFPDRFSGHQFPNYSSELNVNALLLGDSALYLCASSLEGLTSGNTIYFGEGSWLTVV.

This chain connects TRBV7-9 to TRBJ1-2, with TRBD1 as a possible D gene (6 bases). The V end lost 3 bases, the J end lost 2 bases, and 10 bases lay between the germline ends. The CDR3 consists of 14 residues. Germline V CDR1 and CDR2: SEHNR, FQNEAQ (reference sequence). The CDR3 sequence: CASSFGGRNYGYTF. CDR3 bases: TGTGCCAGCAGCTTTGGGGGCCGAAACTATGGCTACACCTTC.

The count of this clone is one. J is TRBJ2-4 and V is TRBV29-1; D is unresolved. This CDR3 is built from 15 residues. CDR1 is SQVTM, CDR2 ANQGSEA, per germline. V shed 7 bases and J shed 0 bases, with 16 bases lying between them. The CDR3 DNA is TGCAGCGCCGAGGCCATATTAAGAGCCAAAAACATTCAGTACTTC. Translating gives CSAEAILRAKNIQYF.